This passage covers 13 T cell receptor beta chains from one sample sequenced in a study of T cell responses to AZD1222 COVID-19 vaccine. TCRdb's copy holds only in-frame clones and misses some; the assay was immunoSEQ multiplex PCR. The sample includes 150,000 or so clones, 93% of them seen just once. This specimen consisted of peripheral blood, obtained on day 0 of AZD1222 vaccination. These TCRs come from an adult in good health.

J is TRBJ1-4 and V is TRBV7-9; TRBD1 agrees at 7 bases. Per the germline V gene, CDR1 is SEHNR and CDR2 is FQNEAQ (reference sequence). CDR3 length: 16 residues. With 1 base clipped from V and 0 bases from J, the junction kept 2 bases outside the gene matches. The CDR3 region has the DNA TGTGCCAGCAGCTTAGGACAGGGCCCAACTAATGAAAAACTGTTTTTT. As protein: CASSLGQGPTNEKLFF.

This chain connects TRBV27 to TRBJ2-2; D is ambiguous. The CDR3 covers 15 residues. Deletions cut 6 bases from V and 4 bases from J, with 15 bases between. Germline CDR1 and CDR2: MNHEY and SMNVEV (reference sequence). CDR3 DNA sequence: TGTGCCAGCAGCCCAATGGGTGGGCTCACCGGGGAGCTGTTTTTT. This sequence encodes CASSPMGGLTGELFF.

The chain couples TRBV18 to TRBJ1-2, with D possibly TRBD1 on 6 matching bases. The CDR3 totals 14 residues. Trimming pared 2 bases from V and 5 bases from J, leaving 12 bases between. Per germline, CDR1 KGHSH and CDR2 LQKENI. CDR3 sequence: CASSPIRTDYGYTF. CDR3 nucleotide sequence: TGTGCCAGCTCACCAATTCGGACAGATTATGGCTACACCTTC.

The gene calls are TRBV3-1 (or the pseudogene TRBV3-2) and TRBJ1-2, with TRBD1 identical over 7 bases. Germline V gene lookup returns CDR1 LGHDT and CDR2 YNNKEL (reference sequence). This CDR3 contains 15 residues. V was clipped by 1 base and J by 2 bases; unmatched bases: 4. This chain's CDR3 is CASSQGRQGNYGYTF. The CDR3 region has the DNA TGTGCCAGCAGCCAAGGCCGACAGGGAAACTATGGCTACACCTTC.

This clone was detected only once. The chain links TRBV15 to TRBJ1-1; the D is unclear. Germline CDR1 reads LNHNV; CDR2 reads YYDKDF (reference sequence). The germline V and J ends were trimmed by 0 bases and 0 bases, with 14 bases remaining between them. CDR3 length equals 17 residues. DNA for the CDR3: TGTGCCACCAGCAGAGATCGAAAACCCATAATGAACACTGAAGCTTTCTTT. Translating it yields CATSRDRKPIMNTEAFF.

The chain uses TRBV28 and TRBJ2-1; 9 bases map to TRBD2. This CDR3 has 19 residues. V gave up 3 bases and J gave up 5 bases; unmatched junction bases: 17. CDR1 and CDR2 (germline): MDHEN, SYDVKM. Here the CDR3 reads CASSFRAGRSGRTDNEQFF. CDR3 DNA: TGTGCCAGCAGTTTTCGAGCGGGGCGTAGCGGGAGAACGGACAATGAGCAGTTCTTC.

The CDR3 DNA sequence: TGTGCCAGCAGTGATACTGGGGGGATCAGGTCCTACAATGAGCAGTTCTTC. It codes for CASSDTGGIRSYNEQFF. The rearrangement uses TRBV2 and TRBJ2-1, with D possibly matching TRBD2 (6 bases). From germline, CDR1 is SNHLY and CDR2 FYNNEI. Deletions cut 3 bases from V and 1 base from J, with 16 bases between. This CDR3 spans 17 amino acids.

The V call is TRBV7-8, the J call TRBJ2-7; 7 positions agree with TRBD2. V lost 6 bases and J lost 5; bases outside the gene matches: 7. The CDR3 length is 13 residues. Germline V gene sequence: CDR1 SGHVS, CDR2 FQNEAQ. The CDR3 here is CASSPGGRNEQYF. CDR3 nucleotide sequence: TGTGCCAGCAGTCCGGGGGGAAGAAACGAGCAGTACTTC.

The rearrangement joins TRBV7-8 to TRBJ2-7, with TRBD2 as a possible D gene (5 bases). Germline CDR1 and CDR2: SGHVS and FQNEAQ. The CDR3 has 12 residues. V dropped 5 bases and J dropped 1 base, with 6 bases sitting between them. The CDR3 DNA is TGTGCCAGCAGCAGGGAGTCCTACGAGCAGTACTTC. This sequence encodes CASSRESYEQYF.

V is TRBV9 and J is TRBJ2-2, with TRBD2 matching 7 bases. After removal of 0 bases from V and 3 bases from J, the junction contained 8 bases not matched to a gene. The germline V gene has CDR1 SGDLS and CDR2 YYNGEE. CDR3 size: 17 residues. CDR3 loop: CASSVERLAEYTGELFF. The DNA for the CDR3 is TGTGCCAGCAGCGTAGAACGGCTAGCGGAGTACACCGGGGAGCTGTTTTTT. Supplemented by reference TRBV9 and TRBJ2-2, the full variable domain reads DSGVTQTPKHLITATGQRVTLRCSPRSGDLSVYWYQQSLDQGLQFLIQYYNGEERAKGNILERFSAQQFPDLHSELNLSSLELGDSALYFCASSVERLAEYTGELFFGEGSRLTVL.

This chain joins TRBV10-1 and TRBJ1-1; no clear D. The CDR3 sequence is 14 residues long. CDR1 and CDR2 from the germline V gene are WNHNN and SYGVQD (reference sequence). V was shortened by 4 bases and J by 0 bases, with 9 bases between the two germline ends. The CDR3 loop reads CASSASGMNTEAFF. CDR3 DNA sequence: TGCGCCAGCAGTGCATCCGGAATGAACACTGAAGCTTTCTTT.

The chain has TRBV6-4 and TRBJ2-2; TRBD2 agrees at 12 bases. The CDR3 covers 15 residues. Trimming removed 3 bases from V and 4 bases from J; junction bases left unmatched: 0. Germline V lookup: CDR1 MRHNA, CDR2 SNTAGT. Here the CDR3 DNA reads TGTGCCAGCAGTGAGACTAGCGGGAGCACCGGGGAGCTGTTTTTT. This translates into CASSETSGSTGELFF.

V is TRBV6-5 and J is TRBJ2-5; 10 bases align to TRBD2. With V trimmed by 10 bases and J by 6 bases, 5 bases remained unmatched. This CDR3 comprises 12 residues. The germline V gene encodes CDR1 MNHEY and CDR2 SVGAGI. DNA for the CDR3: TGTGCCACCACTAGCGGGACAAAGACCCAGTACTTC. Translating gives CATTSGTKTQYF.